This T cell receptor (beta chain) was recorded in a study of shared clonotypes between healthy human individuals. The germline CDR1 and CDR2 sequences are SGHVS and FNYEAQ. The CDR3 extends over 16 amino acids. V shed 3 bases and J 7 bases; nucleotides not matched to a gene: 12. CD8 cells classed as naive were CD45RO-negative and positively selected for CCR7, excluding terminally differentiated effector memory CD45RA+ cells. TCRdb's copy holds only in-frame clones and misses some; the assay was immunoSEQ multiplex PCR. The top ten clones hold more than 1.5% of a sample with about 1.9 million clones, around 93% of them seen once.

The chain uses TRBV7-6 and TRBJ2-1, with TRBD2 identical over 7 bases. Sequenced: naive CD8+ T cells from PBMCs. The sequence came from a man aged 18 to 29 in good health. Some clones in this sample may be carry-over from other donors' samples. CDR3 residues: CASSFGAGVFENEQFF. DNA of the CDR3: TGTGCCAGCAGCTTTGGGGCGGGAGTGTTTGAAAATGAGCAGTTCTTC.